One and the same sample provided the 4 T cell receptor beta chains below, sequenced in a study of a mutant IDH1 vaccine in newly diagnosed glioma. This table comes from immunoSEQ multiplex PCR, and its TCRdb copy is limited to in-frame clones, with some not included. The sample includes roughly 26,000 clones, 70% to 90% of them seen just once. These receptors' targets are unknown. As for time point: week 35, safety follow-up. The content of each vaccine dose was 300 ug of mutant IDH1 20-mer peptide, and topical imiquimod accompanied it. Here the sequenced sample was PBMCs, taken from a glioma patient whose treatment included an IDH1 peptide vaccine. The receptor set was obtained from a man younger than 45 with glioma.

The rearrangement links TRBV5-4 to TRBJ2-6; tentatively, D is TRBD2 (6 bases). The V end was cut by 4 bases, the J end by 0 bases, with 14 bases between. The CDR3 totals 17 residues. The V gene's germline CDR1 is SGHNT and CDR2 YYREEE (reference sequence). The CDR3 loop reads CASSPGGVPSGANVLTF. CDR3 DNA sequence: TGTGCCAGCAGCCCTGGCGGGGTCCCCTCTGGGGCCAACGTCCTGACTTTC.

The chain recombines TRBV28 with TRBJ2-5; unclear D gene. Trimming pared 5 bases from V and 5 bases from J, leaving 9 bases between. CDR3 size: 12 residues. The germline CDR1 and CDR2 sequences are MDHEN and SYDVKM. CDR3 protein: CASSTSRETQYF. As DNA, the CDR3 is TGTGCCAGCAGTACCAGTCGGGAGACCCAGTACTTC. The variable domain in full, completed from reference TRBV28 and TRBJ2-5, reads DVKVTQSSRYLVKRTGEKVFLECVQDMDHENMFWYRQDPGLGLRLIYFSYDVKMKEKGDIPEGYSVSREKKERFSLILESASTNQTSMYLCASSTSRETQYFGPGTRLLVL.

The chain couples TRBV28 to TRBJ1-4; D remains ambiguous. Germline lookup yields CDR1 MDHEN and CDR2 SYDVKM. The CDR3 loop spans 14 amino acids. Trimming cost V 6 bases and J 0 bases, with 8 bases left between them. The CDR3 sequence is CASSLTPTNEKLFF. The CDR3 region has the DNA TGTGCCAGCAGCCTCACACCAACTAATGAAAAACTGTTTTTT.

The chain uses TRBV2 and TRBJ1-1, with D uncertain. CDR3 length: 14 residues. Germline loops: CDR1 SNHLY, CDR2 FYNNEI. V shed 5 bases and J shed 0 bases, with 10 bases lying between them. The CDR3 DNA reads TGTGCCAGCAGTACACACCACGTGAACACTGAAGCTTTCTTT. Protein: CASSTHHVNTEAFF.